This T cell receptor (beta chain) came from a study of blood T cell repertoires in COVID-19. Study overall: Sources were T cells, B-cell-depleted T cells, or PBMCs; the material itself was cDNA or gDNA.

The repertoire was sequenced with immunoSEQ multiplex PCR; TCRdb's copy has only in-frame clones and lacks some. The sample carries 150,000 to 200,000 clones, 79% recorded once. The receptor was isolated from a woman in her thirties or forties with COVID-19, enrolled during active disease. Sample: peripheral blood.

In nucleotides, the CDR3 is TGTGCCAGCGGACGGGGGGAAAAACTGTTTTTT. It codes for CASGRGEKLFF. The gene calls are TRBV12-3 or TRBV12-4 and TRBJ1-4; possibly TRBD1 for D (5 bases). The length of the CDR3 is 11 residues. The V and J ends lost 8 bases and 8 bases respectively, with 9 bases between them.